This paragraph covers one T cell receptor beta chain sequence. The germline V gene encodes CDR1 SGDLS and CDR2 YYNGEE. V was pared by 4 bases and J by 4 bases, with 20 bases between. The CDR3 spans 16 residues. The sample comes from a study of Ad26.COV2.S vaccination and SARS-CoV-2 variants. The treatment: approximately 18 received Ad26.COV2.S at low or high dose, single or two shots; about 5 received placebo; per-sample allocation not given. Repertoires come from day 63 after the first vaccine or placebo injection. Profiling relied on immunoSEQ multiplex PCR, and the TCRdb table lists in-frame clones only, not all of them. The table shows 440,000 or so clones, with 89% occurring only once.

The chain uses TRBV9 and TRBJ1-2; D gene unclear. This TCR was recovered from a person aged 18-65 years who received the Ad26.COV2.S COVID-19 vaccine or a placebo. The specimen comprised peripheral blood, sampled in a trial of Ad26.COV2.S vaccine versus placebo. The CDR3 DNA is TGTGCCAGCAGCCAATCAGGCGGTCCATTCGGCTATGGCTACACCTTC. It translates to CASSQSGGPFGYGYTF.